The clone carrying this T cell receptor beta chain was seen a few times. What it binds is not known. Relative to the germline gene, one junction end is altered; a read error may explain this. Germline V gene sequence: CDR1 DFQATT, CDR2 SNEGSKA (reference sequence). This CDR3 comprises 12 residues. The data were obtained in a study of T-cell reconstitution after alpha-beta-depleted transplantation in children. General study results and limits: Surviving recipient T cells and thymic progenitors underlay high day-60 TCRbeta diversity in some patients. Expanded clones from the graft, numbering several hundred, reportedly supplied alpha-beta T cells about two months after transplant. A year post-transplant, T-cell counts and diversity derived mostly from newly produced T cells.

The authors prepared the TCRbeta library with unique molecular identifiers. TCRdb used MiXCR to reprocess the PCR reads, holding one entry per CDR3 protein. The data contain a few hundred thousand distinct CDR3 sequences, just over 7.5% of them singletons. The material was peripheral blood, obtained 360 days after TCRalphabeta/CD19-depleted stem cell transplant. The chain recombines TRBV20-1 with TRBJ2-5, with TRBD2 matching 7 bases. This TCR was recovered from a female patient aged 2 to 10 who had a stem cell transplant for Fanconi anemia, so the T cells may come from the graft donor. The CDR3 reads CRAGAGWETQYF. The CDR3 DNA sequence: TGTCGGGCGGGAGCAGGGTGGGAGACCCAGTACTTC.